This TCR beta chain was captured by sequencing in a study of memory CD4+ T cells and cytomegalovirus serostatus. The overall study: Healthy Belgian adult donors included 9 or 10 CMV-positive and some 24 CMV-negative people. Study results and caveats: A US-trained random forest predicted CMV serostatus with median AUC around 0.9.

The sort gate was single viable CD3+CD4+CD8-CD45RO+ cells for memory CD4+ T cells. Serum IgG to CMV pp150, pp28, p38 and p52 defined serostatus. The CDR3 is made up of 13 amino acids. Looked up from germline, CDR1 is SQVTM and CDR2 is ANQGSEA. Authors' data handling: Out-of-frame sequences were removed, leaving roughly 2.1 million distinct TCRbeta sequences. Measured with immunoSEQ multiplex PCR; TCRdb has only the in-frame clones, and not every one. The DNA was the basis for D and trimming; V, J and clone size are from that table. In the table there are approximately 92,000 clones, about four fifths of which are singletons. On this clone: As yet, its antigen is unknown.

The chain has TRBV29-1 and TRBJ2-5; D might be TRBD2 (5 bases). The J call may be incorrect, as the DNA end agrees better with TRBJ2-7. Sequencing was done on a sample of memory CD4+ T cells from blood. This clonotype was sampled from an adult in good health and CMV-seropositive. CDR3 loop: CSALASSSYEQYF. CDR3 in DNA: TGCAGCGCGTTAGCGTCGAGCTCCTACGAGCAGTACTTC.